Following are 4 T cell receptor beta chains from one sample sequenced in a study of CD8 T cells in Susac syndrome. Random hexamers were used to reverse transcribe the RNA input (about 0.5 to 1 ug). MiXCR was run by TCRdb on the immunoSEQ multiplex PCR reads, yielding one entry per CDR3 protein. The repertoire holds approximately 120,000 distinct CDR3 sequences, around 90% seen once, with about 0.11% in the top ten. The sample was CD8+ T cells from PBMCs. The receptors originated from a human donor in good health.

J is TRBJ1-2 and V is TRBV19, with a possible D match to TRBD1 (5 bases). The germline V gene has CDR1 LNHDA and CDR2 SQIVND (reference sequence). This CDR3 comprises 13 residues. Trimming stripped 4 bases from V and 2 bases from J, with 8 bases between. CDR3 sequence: CASSTQANYGYTF. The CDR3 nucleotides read TGTGCCAGTAGTACACAGGCGAACTATGGCTACACCTTC.

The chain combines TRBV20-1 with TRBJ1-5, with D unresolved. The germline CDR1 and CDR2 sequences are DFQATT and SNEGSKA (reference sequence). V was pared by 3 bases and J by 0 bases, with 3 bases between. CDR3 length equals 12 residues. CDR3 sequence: CSARDSNQPQHF. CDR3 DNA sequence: TGCAGTGCTAGGGATAGCAATCAGCCCCAGCATTTT.

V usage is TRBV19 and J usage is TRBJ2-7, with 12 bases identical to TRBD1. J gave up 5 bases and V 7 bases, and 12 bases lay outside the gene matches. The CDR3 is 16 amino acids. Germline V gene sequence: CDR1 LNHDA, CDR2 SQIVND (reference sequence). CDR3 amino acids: CASNSAIGTGGDEQYF. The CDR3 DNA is TGTGCCAGTAACTCGGCTATTGGGACAGGGGGCGACGAGCAGTACTTC.

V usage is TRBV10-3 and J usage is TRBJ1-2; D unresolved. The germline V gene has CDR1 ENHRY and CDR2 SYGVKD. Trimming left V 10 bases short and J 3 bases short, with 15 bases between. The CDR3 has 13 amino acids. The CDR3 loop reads CANTQVPHYGYTF. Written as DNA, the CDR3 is TGTGCCAATACTCAGGTCCCCCACTATGGCTACACCTTC.